The 12 T cell receptor beta chains reported below all come from one sample, sequenced in a study of T cells in Graves' hyperthyroidism and ophthalmopathy. The CDR3 regions of TCR beta were amplified from RNA transcripts. An initial round of RT-PCR targeting the TCR CDR3 relied on the HTBI primer set. MiXCR was run by TCRdb on the multiplex PCR reads, yielding one entry per CDR3 protein. The sample holds 400,000 to 500,000 distinct CDR3 sequences; roughly 15% are singletons and the top ten take more than 4.5%. Sequenced material: blood. These receptors originate from a woman in her late teens or twenties with Graves' hyperthyroidism.

The chain has TRBV4-1 and TRBJ2-2; D not certain. V gave up 5 bases and J gave up 5 bases, with 12 bases separating them. Germline V gives CDR1 MGHRA, CDR2 YSYEKL. The CDR3 covers 14 residues. The DNA for the CDR3 is TGCGCCAGCAGCATCCGAGACTGGACCGGGGAGCTGTTTTTT. The encoded protein is CASSIRDWTGELFF.

Only a few counts were recorded for this clonotype. CDR3 DNA sequence: TGTGCCAGCAGGGGACAGGGTATCGATACGCAGTATTTT. This codes for CASRGQGIDTQYF. The V gene is TRBV6-1, the J gene TRBJ2-3, with TRBD1 matching 9 bases. Per germline, CDR1 MNHNS and CDR2 SASEGT. The CDR3 contains 13 residues. The V and J ends lost 6 bases and 6 bases, in that order; junction bases with no gene match: 4.

This clonotype has a count of ten or more. V gene TRBV30 combines with J gene TRBJ1-1, with TRBD1 matching over 8 bases. Germline V gene data show CDR1 as GTSNPN and CDR2 as SVGIG (reference sequence). V shed 3 bases, J shed 5 bases, and the junction held 8 bases outside the gene matches. The CDR3 contains 14 residues. As DNA, the CDR3 is TGTGCCTGGAGGAAAGACAGGGGTTGGACTGAAGCTTTCTTT. Its translation: CAWRKDRGWTEAFF.

This clonotype turned up a few times. The V gene is TRBV29-1, the J gene TRBJ1-2, with D perhaps TRBD1 (5 bases). Germline values: CDR1 SQVTM, CDR2 ANQGSEA. Trimming left V 3 bases short and J 4 bases short, with 15 bases between. The CDR3 extends over 14 amino acids. CDR3 sequence reads: CSVDPGGGTYGYTF. CDR3 in DNA: TGCAGCGTTGACCCTGGGGGGGGGACCTATGGCTACACCTTC.

This chain links TRBV30 with TRBJ2-1; 9 nucleotides agree with TRBD2. The CDR3 is 13 residues long. From germline, CDR1 is GTSNPN and CDR2 SVGIG (reference sequence). J lost 9 bases, V lost 2 bases, and 5 bases had no gene match. CDR3 coding DNA: TGTGCCTGGAGTATAGCGGGAGTATTTGAGCAGTTCTTC. This encodes CAWSIAGVFEQFF.

With regard to this clonotype: A much more abundant neighbour one base away suggests this may be a read error. V gene TRBV6-2 or TRBV6-3 combines with J gene TRBJ1-2, with 7 nucleotides matching TRBD1. The CDR3 contains 12 residues. Germline trimming cut 8 bases from V and 1 base from J; bases unmatched to any gene: 1. CDR1 and CDR2 from the germline V gene are MNHEY and SVGEGT. CDR3 loop: CASGTVNYGYTF. In nucleotides, the CDR3 is TGTGCCAGCGGGACAGTTAACTATGGCTACACCTTC.

The table lists this clonotype with many counts. The chain is built from TRBV27 and TRBJ2-3, with TRBD2 identical over 11 bases. The CDR3 length is 16 residues. V gave up 0 bases and J gave up 1 base; unmatched junction bases: 0. Germline values: CDR1 MNHEY, CDR2 SMNVEV (reference sequence). The CDR3 DNA reads TGTGCCAGCAGTTTATCGGGACTAGCGGGCACAGATACGCAGTATTTT. As protein: CASSLSGLAGTDTQYF.

This clonotype was seen at least ten times. This chain links TRBV19 with TRBJ2-1; 7 nucleotides line up with TRBD2. This CDR3 has 12 amino acids. From germline, CDR1 is LNHDA and CDR2 SQIVND (reference sequence). V lost 7 bases to trimming and J lost 7 bases; unmatched junction nucleotides: 4. DNA of the CDR3: TGTGCCAGTAAAGGCGGGAGTAATGAGCAGTTCTTC. Translating gives CASKGGSNEQFF.

At least ten counts were recorded for this clonotype. The genes are TRBV11-2 and TRBJ2-5, with 9 nucleotides matching TRBD2. The CDR3 is 15 residues long. J was trimmed by 5 bases and V by 5 bases; bases with no gene match: 9. Germline CDR1 reads SGHAT; CDR2 reads FQNNGV. For the CDR3, the DNA is TGTGCCAGCAGCGAAACCCTAGCGGGAACGGAGACCCAGTACTTC. The encoded protein is CASSETLAGTETQYF.

This clonotype was recorded many times. The CDR3 coding sequence is TGCAGCGTGGGCCAGGGTATCAACTATGGCTACACCTTC. This sequence encodes CSVGQGINYGYTF. This rearrangement joins TRBV29-1 to TRBJ1-2, with a tentative D call TRBD1 (5 bases). The CDR3 totals 13 residues. The germline CDR1 and CDR2 sequences are SQVTM and ANQGSEA. Trimming pared 6 bases from V and 2 bases from J, leaving 13 bases between.

This clonotype came up a few times. This chain joins TRBV10-3 and TRBJ2-7; possible D gene TRBD1, 6 bases. The CDR3 consists of 14 residues. From germline, CDR1 is ENHRY and CDR2 SYGVKD. V was trimmed by 6 bases and J by 0 bases, leaving 12 bases between them. CDR3 region: CAIRTGSSSYEQYF. CDR3 DNA sequence: TGTGCCATCAGGACAGGCTCTAGCTCCTACGAGCAGTACTTC.

This clonotype was counted at least ten times. Written as DNA, the CDR3 is TGTGCCAGCAGCCAAGGCTCGCGGTACTACGAGCAGTACTTC. Amino acid sequence: CASSQGSRYYEQYF. The V gene is TRBV3-1, the J gene TRBJ2-7; no clear D. This CDR3 has 14 amino acids. CDR1 and CDR2 from the germline V gene are LGHDT and YNNKEL (reference sequence). V gave up 1 base and J gave up 3 bases, with 10 bases separating them.